This TCR beta chain is drawn from a study of OX40 agonist ivuxolimab in advanced cancers. Study overall: Patients receiving dose escalation had hepatocellular carcinoma, melanoma, renal cell or head and neck cancer. Findings and caveats of the study: Averaging showed that CD8+ T cells had more expanded clones than CD4+ did.

On cycle 4 day 1 and cycle 7 day 1, as well as at baseline, blood was sampled. Note on this clone: What it binds is unknown.

Clones were sequenced by immunoSEQ multiplex PCR, and TCRdb holds only the in-frame ones, with some missing. The repertoire holds fewer than 95,000 clones, with about 88% as singletons. The specimen was CD4+ or CD8+ T cells sorted from blood, collected in a trial of the OX40 agonist ivuxolimab. The sequence came from an adult with an advanced solid tumor such as melanoma, head and neck, liver or kidney cancer.

The CDR3: CASSEGGMSPNQPQHF. CDR3 nucleotide sequence: TGTGCCAGCAGTGAAGGGGGCATGAGTCCCAATCAGCCCCAGCATTTT. The V and J genes are TRBV2 and TRBJ1-5; D may be TRBD1 (5 bases). Germline assignment: CDR1 SNHLY and CDR2 FYNNEI. The CDR3 has 16 residues. The V and J ends lost 1 base and 3 bases respectively, with 13 bases between them.